Listed below are T cell receptor beta chains from one sample, sequenced in a study of CD8 T cells in ankylosing spondylitis. Via MiXCR, TCRdb re-called the 5' RACE reads, giving one row per CDR3 protein. This table has about 130,000 distinct CDR3 sequences, 7% appearing once. The sample taken for sequencing was blood, either unsorted or a sorted T cell fraction (not recorded which). The source of these receptors is a male donor with ankylosing spondylitis or in good health (not recorded which). Both conserved end residues are part of each CDR3. D genes are given only for firm matches. Only some rows state a clone size, as once, few, many or a class for expanded clones.

CDR3 length	J gene	clone size	V gene	D gene	CDR3 DNA	CDR3 protein
13	TRBJ2-1	many	TRBV5-1	-	TGCGCCAGCAGCTTGGCCAGATACAATGAGCAGTTCTTC	CASSLARYNEQFF
14	TRBJ2-7	many	TRBV19	TRBD1	TGTGCCAGTAGTGAGGGACAGAACAACTACGAGCAGTACTTC	CASSEGQNNYEQYF
12	TRBJ1-2	many	TRBV12-3/TRBV12-4	-	TGTGCCAGTCGCACTACTAACTATGGCTACACCTTC	CASRTTNYGYTF
14	TRBJ1-1	-	TRBV5-1	TRBD1	TGCGCCAGCAGCCAGACAGGGGCTAACACTGAAGCTTTCTTT	CASSQTGANTEAFF
14	TRBJ2-2	-	TRBV12-3/TRBV12-4	-	TGTGCCAGCAGTTGGGCAGGGAGAACCGGGGAGCTGTTTTTT	CASSWAGRTGELFF
13	TRBJ1-1	many	TRBV20-1	TRBD1	TGCAGTGCCCGGGACAGGCCGAACACTGAAGCTTTCTTT	CSARDRPNTEAFF
12	TRBJ2-2	many	TRBV18	-	TGTGCCAGCTCACCCCGTCTGAAGGAGCTGTTTTTT	CASSPRLKELFF
13	TRBJ2-7	many	TRBV10-3	-	TGTGCCATCAGTTTCAACAGGGACGGCGAGCAGTACTTC	CAISFNRDGEQYF
15	TRBJ1-3	many	TRBV5-1	-	TGCGCCAGCAGCTTGGGGGCAGTCTCTGGAAACACCATATATTTT	CASSLGAVSGNTIYF
14	TRBJ2-1	many	TRBV15	-	TGTGCCACCAGCAGAGTAGCCTTCTACAATGAGCAGTTCTTC	CATSRVAFYNEQFF